This T cell receptor beta chain emerged from a study of response to subunit inactivated influenza vaccine. Findings and caveats of the study: Each seasonal influenza vaccination recruits few new T cells, the authors suggested.

This clonotype was counted between two and nine times. The antigen remains unidentified. Trimming left V 6 bases short and J 4 bases short, with 12 bases between. The germline V gene encodes CDR1 MNHNY and CDR2 SVGAGI (reference sequence). The CDR3 is made up of 13 amino acids. Using its own MiXCR run on the RT-PCR reads, TCRdb lists one record per CDR3 protein. This table has almost 600,000 distinct CDR3 sequences, 11% to 15% appearing once. The chain recombines TRBV6-6 with TRBJ1-2, with a possible D match to TRBD1 (5 bases). The sequence derives from a man between 50 and 59 years old who received an inactivated influenza vaccine. The sequencing here drew on PBMCs from blood, taken roughly 12 days after vaccination. CDR3 sequence (DNA): TGTGCCAGCAGGGGGGAGGGTGCCTATGGCTACACCTTC. Translated, it gives CASRGEGAYGYTF.